One sample yielded the 31 T cell receptor beta chains listed below, sequenced in a study of early T cells in non-severe SARS-CoV-2 infection. MiXCR, run by TCRdb on the 5' RACE reads, gives a single entry per CDR3 protein. Counted here are roughly 48,000 distinct CDR3 sequences, about 4.2% occurring once; the ten biggest clones make up roughly 6%. What was sequenced was whole blood. Receptors originate from an adult who was a healthcare worker with PCR-confirmed SARS-CoV-2 infection or an uninfected control (not recorded which).

V is TRBV10-2 and J is TRBJ2-7; D is unresolved. Germline V CDR1 and CDR2: WSHSY, SAAADI. Trimming took 3 bases from V and 2 from J, leaving 8 bases between them. This CDR3 spans 13 amino acids. CDR3 DNA sequence: TGCGCCAGCAGTGATAGGACCCCCTACGAGCAGTACTTC. Protein product: CASSDRTPYEQYF.

The chain recombines TRBV3-2 with TRBJ2-1; the D call of TRBD2 is as the table states it, not checked on the DNA. TRBV3-2 is classified as a pseudogene. The CDR3 is 17 amino acids. The CDR3 nucleotides are TGTGCCAGCAGCCAAGAAAGAGCGGGAGGGCCAATTCATGAGCAGTTCTTC. It codes for CASSQERAGGPIHEQFF.

In its sample, this clonotype was seen many times. V gene TRBV5-6 combines with J gene TRBJ2-3; tentative D call: TRBD2 (6 bases). The CDR3 extends over 16 amino acids. V dropped 0 bases and J dropped 2 bases, with 13 bases sitting between them. Germline V gene sequence: CDR1 SGHDT, CDR2 YYEEEE. The CDR3 DNA follows: TGTGCCAGCAGCTTGGGGGAGGACATACCCACAGATACGCAGTATTTT. This encodes CASSLGEDIPTDTQYF.

This clonotype was detected ten times or more. The chain is built from TRBV19 and TRBJ2-1, with 9 bases fitting TRBD1. The CDR3 consists of 14 residues. The germline V gene has CDR1 LNHDA and CDR2 SQIVND (reference sequence). Trimming took 5 bases from V and 10 from J; bases not matched to a gene: 9. CDR3 bases: TGTGCCAGTAGTGGGTCAGGAACAGGGGGCGAGCAGTTCTTC. As protein: CASSGSGTGGEQFF.

In its sample, this clonotype was seen many times. The chain carries TRBV6-5 and TRBJ1-5; 8 bases are a match to TRBD1. The CDR3 runs 18 residues. CDR1 is MNHEY, CDR2 SVGAGI, per germline. The V segment lost 2 bases and the J segment 0 bases; nucleotides outside the gene matches: 9. CDR3 sequence: CASSYRLTGDYSNQPQHF. CDR3 nucleotide sequence: TGTGCCAGCAGTTACCGCCTGACAGGGGACTATAGCAATCAGCCCCAGCATTTT.

Many counts were recorded for this clonotype. J is TRBJ1-6 and V is TRBV5-4, with D possibly being TRBD1 (5 bases). V lost 7 bases, J lost 8 bases, and 13 bases lay in between. This CDR3 contains 13 residues. CDR1 SGHNT and CDR2 YYREEE come from the germline V gene (reference sequence). CDR3 DNA sequence: TGTGCCAGCGGTGAGGGGTTGCATTCACCCCTCCACTTT. It translates to CASGEGLHSPLHF.

This clonotype was seen many times. This chain uses TRBV9 with TRBJ2-7; D uncertain. V lost 0 bases and J 0 bases, leaving 7 bases between the germline ends. This CDR3 comprises 14 residues. CDR1 SGDLS and CDR2 YYNGEE come from the germline V gene. The CDR3 DNA sequence: TGTGCCAGCAGCGTAGAGAGTAACTCCTACGAGCAGTACTTC. Its translation: CASSVESNSYEQYF.

As for this clonotype: The limits of the CDR3 on the DNA are not certain, so only TCRdb's listed CDR3 is given. This chain links TRBV28 with TRBJ2-2; the D call of TRBD1 is as the table states it, not checked on the DNA. Germline values: CDR1 MDHEN, CDR2 SYDVKM. The CDR3 contains 15 residues when both ends are counted. The CDR3 sequence: CASSSSGLNTGELFF.

This clonotype has a handful of counts. This chain connects TRBV3-1 to TRBJ2-3; maybe TRBD1 (5 bases). V lost 0 bases, J lost 9 bases, and 10 bases lay in between. From germline, CDR1 is LGHDT and CDR2 YNNKEL (reference sequence). This CDR3 comprises 13 residues. In DNA form, the CDR3 reads TGTGCCAGCAGCCAAGAGGGTAAGGGGACGCAGTATTTT. Its protein is CASSQEGKGTQYF.

This clonotype showed up many times. CDR3 coding DNA: TGTGCCAGCAGTGCTAGCGGGGGTCGGGGGACCCAGTACTTC. It specifies CASSASGGRGTQYF. This sequence joins TRBV2 and TRBJ2-5; 10 bases line up with TRBD2. The CDR3 runs 14 residues. The ends lost 4 bases at V and 7 bases at J; junction bases unmatched: 6. CDR1 SNHLY and CDR2 FYNNEI come from the germline V gene.

This clonotype was recorded many times. The chain combines TRBV27 with TRBJ1-1; weak D call: TRBD1 (6 bases). The germline CDR1 and CDR2 sequences are MNHEY and SMNVEV (reference sequence). V was trimmed by 8 bases and J by 5 bases, leaving 18 bases between them. This CDR3 is 14 amino acids long. The CDR3 loop is CASSLRTDRTEAFF. DNA for the CDR3: TGTGCCAGCTCACTCCGGACAGACAGAACTGAAGCTTTCTTT.

The genes are TRBV5-6 and TRBJ1-4; 7 nucleotides match TRBD1. Germline CDR1 reads SGHDT; CDR2 reads YYEEEE. The trim removed 3 bases at V and 4 bases at J, leaving 9 bases unmatched. The CDR3 has 16 residues. Written as DNA, the CDR3 is TGTGCCAGCAGCTCTCTACAGGGGTCGGGTAATGAAAAACTGTTTTTT. Translating it yields CASSSLQGSGNEKLFF.

This clonotype showed up many times. The V gene is TRBV5-6, the J gene TRBJ2-7; a weak D match, TRBD2 (6 bases). The CDR3 has 16 residues. The germline gives CDR1 SGHDT, CDR2 YYEEEE. Trimming took off 4 bases at V and 3 bases at J, with 20 bases between the two ends. The CDR3 DNA follows: TGTGCCAGCAGCGCCTACAGGCGGGACTGGCACTACGAGCAGTACTTC. Amino acids: CASSAYRRDWHYEQYF.

This clonotype was seen ten or more times. The rearrangement joins TRBV7-9 to TRBJ2-7, with D possibly being TRBD1 or TRBD2 (5 bases each). Germline loops: CDR1 SEHNR, CDR2 FQNEAQ (reference sequence). Trimming left V 5 bases short and J 0 bases short, with 14 bases between. The CDR3 covers 15 residues. CDR3 bases: TGTGCCAGCAGCCCTCGGGACGGCTACTCCTACGAGCAGTACTTC. It translates to CASSPRDGYSYEQYF. The full variable domain, in which reference TRBV7-9 and TRBJ2-7 provide the parts outside the CDR3, is DTGVSQNPRHKITKRGQNVTFRCDPISEHNRLYWYRQTLGQGPEFLTYFQNEAQLEKSRLLSDRFSAERPKGSFSTLEIQRTEQGDSAMYLCASSPRDGYSYEQYFGPGTRLTVT.

This clonotype has a count of ten or more. V usage is TRBV3-1 and J usage is TRBJ2-7; 7 bases fit TRBD1. V trimming: 4 bases; J trimming: 7 bases; junction bases outside the gene matches: 7. CDR1 is LGHDT and CDR2 is YNNKEL in the germline V gene (reference sequence). The CDR3 runs to 13 residues. CDR3 bases: TGTGCCAGCAGCCTCTCGACAGGGTTAGAGCAGTACTTC. It is translated as CASSLSTGLEQYF.

This clonotype was counted only a few times. The chain links TRBV15 to TRBJ2-1; 7 nucleotides agree with TRBD2. With 3 bases clipped from V and 6 bases from J, the junction kept 8 bases outside the gene matches. The CDR3 has 15 amino acids. The germline gives CDR1 LNHNV, CDR2 YYDKDF (reference sequence). CDR3 coding DNA: TGTGCCACCAGCAGTTCCCGGGAGGTGAGCAATGAGCAGTTCTTC. Residues: CATSSSREVSNEQFF. Combining the CDR3 with reference TRBV15 and TRBJ2-1 gives the whole variable domain DAMVIQNPRYQVTQFGKPVTLSCSQTLNHNVMYWYQQKSSQAPKLLFHYYDKDFNNEADTPDNFQSRRPNTSFCFLDIRSPGLGDTAMYLCATSSSREVSNEQFFGPGTRLTVL.

This clonotype has ten or more counts. V gene TRBV4-2 combines with J gene TRBJ2-1; D perhaps matches TRBD2 (6 bases). V was clipped by 1 base and J by 5 bases, with 12 bases between them. The length of the CDR3 is 15 residues. CDR1 is LGHNA, CDR2 YNFKEQ, per germline. CDR3 sequence (DNA): TGTGCCAGCAGCCAAGGGAGGGCAATTAACAATGAGCAGTTCTTC. Residues: CASSQGRAINNEQFF.

This clonotype was picked up many times. The chain links TRBV11-3 to TRBJ2-6; no clear D gene. V gave up 5 bases and J gave up 4 bases, with 6 bases separating them. The CDR3 spans 13 residues. In germline, CDR1 is SGHNT, CDR2 YENEEA. The CDR3 is CASSLLGANVLTF. The CDR3 bases are TGTGCCAGCAGCCTCCTGGGGGCCAACGTCCTGACTTTC.

The sample holds a few counts of this clonotype. The chain recombines TRBV18 with TRBJ1-2; 10 nucleotides align to TRBD1. CDR1 and CDR2 (germline): KGHSH, LQKENI. Trimming at V came to 5 bases and at J to 6 bases, leaving 6 bases not matched to a gene. This CDR3 has 14 amino acids. The CDR3 DNA sequence: TGTGCCAGCTCATCGACAGGGGGCGCGGATGGCTACACCTTC. It translates to CASSSTGGADGYTF.

A remark on this clonotype: The junction shows a germline mismatch at one end, possibly a read error. The chain is built from TRBV24-1 and TRBJ2-1, with D possibly being TRBD2 (6 bases). This CDR3 is 14 amino acids long. Looked up from germline, CDR1 is KGHDR and CDR2 is SFDVKD. CDR3 sequence (DNA): TGTGCCACCAGTCGGTGGGACTCCTACAATGAGCATTTCTTC. This sequence encodes CATSRWDSYNEHFF.

This clonotype was counted at least ten times. The rearrangement joins TRBV2 to TRBJ2-7; TRBD1 matches 7 bases. V shed 3 bases and J 3 bases; nucleotides not matched to a gene: 5. The CDR3 extends over 14 amino acids. CDR1 and CDR2 (germline): SNHLY, FYNNEI. Here the CDR3 reads CASSERGTDYEQYF. CDR3 nucleotides: TGTGCCAGCAGTGAGAGGGGGACAGACTACGAGCAGTACTTC.

The chain is built from TRBV6-4 and TRBJ2-1, with TRBD2 as a possible D gene (7 bases). The CDR3 runs to 16 residues. Germline V gene sequence: CDR1 MRHNA, CDR2 SNTAGT. Trimming removed 0 bases at V and 1 base at J, with 10 bases between. CDR3 loop: CASSDSGGASYNEQFF. CDR3 DNA sequence: TGTGCCAGCAGTGACTCGGGGGGGGCTTCCTACAATGAGCAGTTCTTC.

In this sample, this clonotype turned up a few times. This chain joins TRBV5-1 and TRBJ2-3; possible D gene TRBD2, 5 bases. The V end lost 4 bases, the J end lost 5 bases, and 20 bases lay between the germline ends. Germline CDR1 SGHRS, CDR2 YFSETQ. The CDR3 consists of 16 residues. The CDR3, as DNA: TGCGCCAGCAGCGTACGAGGAGAGTACCGGGGAGATACGCAGTATTTT. As protein: CASSVRGEYRGDTQYF.

The chain couples TRBV7-2 to TRBJ2-2; a weak D match, TRBD2 (5 bases). The germline gives CDR1 SGHTA, CDR2 FQGNSA. V lost 6 bases and J lost 4, with 21 bases in between. The CDR3 totals 17 residues. This chain's CDR3 is CASRSDGESRRTGELFF. CDR3 nucleotide sequence: TGTGCCAGCAGATCTGACGGGGAGTCAAGGCGCACCGGGGAGCTGTTTTTT.

The genes are TRBV7-9 and TRBJ2-3, with unresolved D. Germline CDR1 is SEHNR and CDR2 is FQNEAQ (reference sequence). The CDR3 length is 11 residues. Trimming removed 4 bases at V and 7 bases at J, with 6 bases between. The CDR3 is CASSSTYTQYF. The CDR3 DNA follows: TGTGCCAGCAGCTCCACCTATACGCAGTATTTT.

There are many counts of this clonotype. The V and J genes are TRBV5-1 and TRBJ2-3, with unresolved D. Germline values: CDR1 SGHRS, CDR2 YFSETQ. Trimming removed 3 bases at V and 0 bases at J, with 11 bases between. This CDR3 has 15 residues. In DNA, the CDR3 is TGCGCCAGCAGCTCCCTAGGTCGGAGCACAGATACGCAGTATTTT. Encoded protein: CASSSLGRSTDTQYF.

This clonotype has at least ten counts. The genes are TRBV3-1 and TRBJ1-2; D not resolved. Trimming removed 1 base from V and 4 bases from J, with 7 bases in between. Germline CDR1 is LGHDT and CDR2 is YNNKEL (reference sequence). This CDR3 comprises 13 residues. CDR3 sequence (DNA): TGTGCCAGCAGCCAAGGGGATTCCTATGGCTACACCTTC. Translated: CASSQGDSYGYTF.

This clonotype was picked up many times. The chain links TRBV7-9 to TRBJ2-1; 9 bases align to TRBD2. Trimming at V came to 6 bases and at J to 0 bases, leaving 3 bases not matched to a gene. The CDR3 runs 15 residues. The germline CDR1 and CDR2 sequences are SEHNR and FQNEAQ (reference sequence). The chain's CDR3 is CASRPSGVSYNEQFF. CDR3 nucleotides: TGTGCCAGCAGACCTAGCGGGGTCTCCTACAATGAGCAGTTCTTC.

Ten or more counts support this clonotype. The conserved closing phenylalanine or tryptophan is absent in this CDR3, likely reflecting a read error. It is unclear where the CDR3 begins or ends on the DNA, so no DNA is shown, and the CDR3 is as TCRdb lists it. The rearrangement uses TRBV7-3 and TRBJ2-1. The CDR3 totals 9 residues, both ends included. Germline loops: CDR1 SGHTA, CDR2 FQGTGA. The CDR3: CASSLTPPV.

In this sample, this clonotype turned up many times. The rearrangement joins TRBV19 to TRBJ2-4; TRBD1 matches 11 bases. Per germline, CDR1 LNHDA and CDR2 SQIVND (reference sequence). This CDR3 is built from 13 residues. Unmatched junction bases numbered 0, after V lost 5 bases and J lost 6 bases. The CDR3 DNA is TGTGCCAGTAGTGGACAGGGGGCAAACATTCAGTACTTC. This encodes CASSGQGANIQYF.

The sample holds many counts of this clonotype. The CDR3, as DNA: TGCAGTGCTAGAGAGATCCAGCGGGAGGCGGACACCGGGGAGCTGTTTTTT. Protein product: CSAREIQREADTGELFF. This chain connects TRBV20-1 to TRBJ2-2; 9 positions match TRBD2. The CDR3 consists of 17 residues. With V trimmed by 0 bases and J by 3 bases, 8 bases remained unmatched. Germline CDR1 is DFQATT and CDR2 is SNEGSKA (reference sequence).